Below are 18 T cell receptor beta chains sequenced from a single sample in a study of response to subunit inactivated influenza vaccine. TCRdb analysed the RT-PCR reads with MiXCR anew, one entry per CDR3 protein. Altogether roughly 500,000 distinct CDR3 sequences are present, roughly 23% being singletons, with the ten largest covering approximately 1.9%. The sample was CD4+ T cells sorted from PBMCs, taken around 5 days after vaccination. Source of these receptors: a man aged 50 to 59 who received an inactivated influenza vaccine.

The CDR3 spells CASKGYEQYF. The DNA for the CDR3 is TGTGCCAGCAAGGGTTACGAGCAGTACTTC. J is TRBJ2-7 and V is TRBV6-6, with D hard to call. CDR1 is MNHNY, CDR2 SVGAGI, per germline (reference sequence). The CDR3 loop spans 10 amino acids. V lost 7 bases to trimming and J lost 4 bases, with 5 bases between them.

The V and J genes are TRBV12-3 or TRBV12-4 and TRBJ2-3; D is unclear. Trimming pared 2 bases from V and 6 bases from J, leaving 12 bases between. This CDR3 has 14 amino acids. The chain's CDR3 is CASSLMTSGDTQYF. The CDR3 DNA sequence: TGTGCCAGCAGTTTAATGACTTCGGGTGATACGCAGTATTTT.

This clonotype occurred many times. This chain joins TRBV6-2 or TRBV6-3 and TRBJ2-1; 7 bases map to TRBD1. J gave up 4 bases and V 10 bases, and 16 bases lay outside the gene matches. The CDR3 consists of 16 residues. Germline assignment: CDR1 MNHEY and CDR2 SVGEGT. The CDR3 DNA sequence: TGTGCCACGCAGGAAAGAGCCCACAGGGGTTACAATGAGCAGTTCTTC. This sequence encodes CATQERAHRGYNEQFF.

This sequence joins TRBV28 and TRBJ2-2; weak D call: TRBD2 (5 bases). Per the germline V gene, CDR1 is MDHEN and CDR2 is SYDVKM. V was pared by 3 bases and J by 4 bases, with 12 bases between. This CDR3 comprises 15 residues. The CDR3 reads CASSFSTGLTGELFF. As DNA, the CDR3 is TGTGCCAGCAGTTTCAGTACCGGACTCACCGGGGAGCTGTTTTTT.

The V gene is TRBV5-1, the J gene TRBJ1-1; TRBD1 aligns across 7 bases. In germline, CDR1 is SGHRS, CDR2 YFSETQ. The CDR3 consists of 15 residues. V lost 4 bases, J lost 0 bases, and 6 bases stayed unmatched. This CDR3 is CASSDGGTVNTEAFF. DNA for the CDR3: TGCGCCAGCAGCGATGGCGGGACAGTGAACACTGAAGCTTTCTTT.

This clonotype was observed a handful of times. The chain employs TRBV24-1 and TRBJ2-3; 9 positions match TRBD2. Germline V gene data show CDR1 as KGHDR and CDR2 as SFDVKD. Trimming at V came to 2 bases and at J to 4 bases, leaving 6 bases not matched to a gene. The length of the CDR3 is 16 residues. The CDR3 DNA reads as TGTGCCACCAGTGATTCAGCGGGGGGCTTCGCAGATACGCAGTATTTT. It translates to CATSDSAGGFADTQYF.

The rearrangement links TRBV20-1 to TRBJ2-5, with 10 bases lining up with TRBD2. Germline CDR1 and CDR2: DFQATT and SNEGSKA (reference sequence). V dropped 3 bases and J dropped 0; count of bases not matched to a gene: 13. The CDR3 covers 18 residues. The CDR3 nucleotides read TGCAGTGCTAGGTCCCCGGCTAGCGGGGGCCGGTACCAAGAGACCCAGTACTTC. Amino acids: CSARSPASGGRYQETQYF.

V gene TRBV14 combines with J gene TRBJ2-4; tentatively, D is TRBD1 or TRBD2 (6 bases each). Germline CDR1 SGHDN, CDR2 FVKESK. V lost 1 base and J lost 9, with 13 bases in between. The CDR3 sequence is 14 residues long. The CDR3 loop is CASSQVGGRVIQYF. The CDR3 nucleotides read TGTGCCAGCAGCCAAGTAGGGGGGCGCGTCATTCAGTACTTC.

This clonotype was seen more than once but under ten times. The chain combines TRBV14 with TRBJ1-4, with D perhaps matching TRBD1 (5 bases). The CDR3 contains 15 residues. The V and J ends lost 4 bases and 0 bases respectively, with 9 bases between them. Germline lookup yields CDR1 SGHDN and CDR2 FVKESK. CDR3: CASSPRQSTNEKLFF. CDR3 DNA sequence: TGTGCCAGCAGCCCTAGACAGTCAACTAATGAAAAACTGTTTTTT.

This clonotype was seen only a few times. The gene calls are TRBV10-3 and TRBJ2-6, with D unresolved. The CDR3 covers 14 residues. Trimming pared 2 bases from V and 1 base from J, leaving 3 bases between. From germline, CDR1 is ENHRY and CDR2 SYGVKD. CDR3 sequence reads: CAISEISGANVLTF. The DNA for the CDR3 is TGTGCCATCAGTGAGATATCTGGGGCCAACGTCCTGACTTTC.

A few counts support this clonotype. This chain joins TRBV20-1 and TRBJ2-1; 11 bases align to TRBD2. V gave up 0 bases and J gave up 2 bases; unmatched junction bases: 3. The CDR3 covers 16 residues. Germline assignment: CDR1 DFQATT and CDR2 SNEGSKA (reference sequence). In DNA, the CDR3 is TGCAGTGCTAGAGACCCGACTAGCGGGACCTACAATGAGCAGTTCTTC. Translating gives CSARDPTSGTYNEQFF.

The genes are TRBV6-5 and TRBJ2-7, with 11 bases lining up with TRBD2. Germline values: CDR1 MNHEY, CDR2 SVGAGI. V lost 0 bases and J lost 3; bases outside the gene matches: 4. The CDR3 runs 16 residues. CDR3 DNA sequence: TGTGCCAGCAGTTACTCGATAGCGGGAGGGGTCTACGAGCAGTACTTC. This codes for CASSYSIAGGVYEQYF.

This clonotype was counted only a few times. This rearrangement joins TRBV10-3 to TRBJ2-1; 9 bases are shared with TRBD2. V gave up 4 bases and J gave up 0 bases; unmatched junction bases: 7. The CDR3 totals 17 residues. CDR1 ENHRY and CDR2 SYGVKD come from the germline V gene. CDR3 sequence (DNA): TGTGCCATCAGTGTCCGGCGGGAGGGCGACTCCTACAATGAGCAGTTCTTC. Protein: CAISVRREGDSYNEQFF.

DNA for the CDR3: TGCGCCAGCAGCCAAGGTTGGACTAGCGGGGCCTACAATGAGCAGTTCTTC. It specifies CASSQGWTSGAYNEQFF. The V gene is TRBV4-3, the J gene TRBJ2-1; 12 bases map to TRBD2. With 1 base clipped from V and 2 bases from J, the junction kept 3 bases outside the gene matches. The CDR3 has 17 amino acids. Germline-derived CDR1 and CDR2 are LGHNA and YSLEER.

The V call is TRBV20-1, the J call TRBJ2-1, with D unclear. The CDR3 has 12 residues. Per germline, CDR1 DFQATT and CDR2 SNEGSKA (reference sequence). V lost 7 bases and J 3 bases, leaving 10 bases between the germline ends. In DNA form, the CDR3 reads TGCAGTGGTAAACCCCTCTACAATGAGCAGTTCTTC. Translation gives CSGKPLYNEQFF.

The sample holds a few counts of this clonotype. The chain uses TRBV5-1 and TRBJ2-1; 11 bases map to TRBD1. The CDR3 loop spans 17 amino acids. Germline-derived CDR1 and CDR2 are SGHRS and YFSETQ. Germline trimming cut 5 bases from V and 8 bases from J; bases unmatched to any gene: 15. This CDR3 is CASSGSSWGTGGYEQFF. CDR3 bases: TGCGCCAGCAGTGGCTCGTCTTGGGGGACAGGGGGTTATGAGCAGTTCTTC.

This clonotype showed up just a few times. One end of the junction is discordant with germline, which a read error may explain. The V call is TRBV6-6, the J call TRBJ2-3; D gene uncertain. In germline, CDR1 is MNHNY, CDR2 SVGAGI (reference sequence). The CDR3 runs 12 residues. The CDR3: CASSSSFTLRDF. The CDR3 DNA follows: TGTGCCAGCAGTTCGTCTTTCACGCTAAGGGATTTT.

Comment on this clonotype: At one end the junction does not follow the germline gene, possibly because of a read error. The chain uses TRBV5-1 and TRBJ2-3, with 7 positions matching TRBD1. CDR1 is SGHRS, CDR2 YFSETQ, per germline. The CDR3 runs to 15 residues. The CDR3 DNA reads TGCGCCAGCAGCCAGGGGTGGAGTCGGACAGGTACGCAGTATTTT. Its protein is CASSQGWSRTGTQYF.